These T cell receptor beta chains were read from a single sample in a study of shared clonotypes between healthy human individuals. Only in-frame clones appear in the TCRdb table, and some are missing; sequencing was by immunoSEQ multiplex PCR. The sample gives roughly 810,000 clones, 90% to 97% of which show up once; less than 0.25% is in the top ten. The sequencing input was naive CD8+ T cells sorted from blood. These receptors were collected from a man under 40 in good health. Both conserved end residues are part of each CDR3. The order of the fields is J gene, D gene, V gene, CDR3 protein, CDR3 DNA. A D gene is named only where the DNA matches it firmly.

TRBJ2-1 - TRBV6-5 CASSLNNLGEQFF TGTGCCAGCAGCCTTAATAATCTCGGAGAGCAGTTCTTC
TRBJ2-1 TRBD2 TRBV27 CASSTSGSKFF TGTGCCAGTTCCACTAGCGGGAGTAAGTTCTTC
TRBJ2-2 TRBD1 TRBV11-2 CASSWGQGAVTGELFF TGTGCCAGCAGCTGGGGGCAGGGGGCGGTCACCGGGGAGCTGTTTTTT
TRBJ2-7 - TRBV7-9 CASSQRDRPREQYF TGTGCCAGCAGCCAAAGGGACCGACCACGGGAGCAGTACTTC
TRBJ2-2 - TRBV28 CASLSLARNTGELFF TGTGCCAGCCTAAGTCTAGCGCGAAACACCGGGGAGCTGTTTTTT
TRBJ1-4 - TRBV18 CASSPPTARVKEKLFF TGTGCCAGCTCACCGCCTACGGCCCGCGTAAAGGAAAAACTGTTTTTT
TRBJ2-1 TRBD1 TRBV2 CASSATGGLYNEQFF TGTGCCAGCAGTGCAACAGGGGGCCTCTACAATGAGCAGTTCTTC
TRBJ1-5 - TRBV10-3 CAISADLSLQPQHF TGTGCCATCAGTGCCGACCTCTCGCTACAGCCCCAGCATTTT
TRBJ2-3 TRBD2 TRBV7-8 CASSLDLAGSTDTQYF TGTGCCAGCAGCTTAGATCTAGCGGGAAGCACAGATACGCAGTATTTT
TRBJ2-1 TRBD2 TRBV27 CASSLPGTSGPHEQFF TGTGCCAGCAGTTTACCAGGGACTAGCGGGCCCCATGAGCAGTTCTTC
TRBJ2-7 - TRBV7-2 CASSLWTDHYEQYF TGTGCCAGCAGCTTGTGGACAGATCACTACGAGCAGTACTTC
TRBJ2-3 - TRBV5-1 CASSLEGALADTQYF TGCGCCAGCAGCTTGGAGGGTGCGCTGGCAGATACGCAGTATTTT